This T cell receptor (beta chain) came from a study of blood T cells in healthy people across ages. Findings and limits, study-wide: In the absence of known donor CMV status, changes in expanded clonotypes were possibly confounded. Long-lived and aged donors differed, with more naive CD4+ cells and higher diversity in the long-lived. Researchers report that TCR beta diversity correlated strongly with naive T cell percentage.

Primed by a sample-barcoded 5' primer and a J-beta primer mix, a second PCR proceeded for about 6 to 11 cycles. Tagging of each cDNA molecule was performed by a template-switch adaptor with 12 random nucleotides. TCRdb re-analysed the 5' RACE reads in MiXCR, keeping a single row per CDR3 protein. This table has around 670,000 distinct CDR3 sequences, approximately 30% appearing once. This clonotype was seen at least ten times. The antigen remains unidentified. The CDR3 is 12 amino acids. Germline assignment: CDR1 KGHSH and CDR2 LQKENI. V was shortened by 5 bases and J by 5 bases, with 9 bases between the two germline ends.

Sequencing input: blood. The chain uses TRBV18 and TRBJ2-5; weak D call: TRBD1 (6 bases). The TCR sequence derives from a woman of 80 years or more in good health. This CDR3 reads CASSGGRETQYF. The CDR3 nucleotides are TGTGCCAGCTCAGGGGGCCGGGAGACCCAGTACTTC.